This TCR beta chain stems from a study of control samples from healthy donors and cancer patients. TCRdb's copy holds only in-frame clones and misses some; the assay was immunoSEQ multiplex PCR. The sample lists some 120,000 clones; around 87% were seen once. The CDR3 runs 19 residues. Germline CDR1 LGHNA, CDR2 YSLEER. The V gene end was trimmed by 2 bases and the J gene end by 4 bases; junction bases not matched to a gene: 13. The sequencing input was blood. This sequence originates from a man in his sixties in good health. The rearrangement joins TRBV4-3 to TRBJ2-2; 10 bases align to TRBD2. CDR3 bases: TGCGCCAGCAGCCAACTCCTGCCTAGCGGGGGAGGAGGCACCGGGGAGCTGTTTTTT. Translating it yields CASSQLLPSGGGGTGELFF.